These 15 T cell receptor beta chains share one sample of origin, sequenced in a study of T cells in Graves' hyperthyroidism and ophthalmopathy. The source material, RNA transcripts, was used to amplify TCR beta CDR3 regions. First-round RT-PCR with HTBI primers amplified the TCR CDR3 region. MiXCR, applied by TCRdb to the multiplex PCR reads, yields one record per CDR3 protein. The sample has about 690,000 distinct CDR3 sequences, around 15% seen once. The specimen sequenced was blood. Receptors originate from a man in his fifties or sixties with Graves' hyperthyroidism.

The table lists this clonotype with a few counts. The chain's CDR3 is CAISESLGTSGSKGSYEQYF. CDR3 DNA: TGTGCCATCAGTGAGTCGTTGGGGACTAGCGGGAGCAAGGGATCCTACGAGCAGTACTTC. The chain couples TRBV10-3 to TRBJ2-7, with TRBD2 identical over 14 bases. The CDR3 contains 20 residues. V trimming: 0 bases; J trimming: 1 base; junction bases outside the gene matches: 11. Germline values: CDR1 ENHRY, CDR2 SYGVKD.

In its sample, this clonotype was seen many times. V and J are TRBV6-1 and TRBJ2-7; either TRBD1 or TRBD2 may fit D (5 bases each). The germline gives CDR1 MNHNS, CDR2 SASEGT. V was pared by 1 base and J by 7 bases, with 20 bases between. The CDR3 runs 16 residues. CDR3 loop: CASSEDRGIYPWEQYF. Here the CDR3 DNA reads TGTGCCAGCAGTGAAGACCGGGGCATATATCCGTGGGAGCAGTACTTC.

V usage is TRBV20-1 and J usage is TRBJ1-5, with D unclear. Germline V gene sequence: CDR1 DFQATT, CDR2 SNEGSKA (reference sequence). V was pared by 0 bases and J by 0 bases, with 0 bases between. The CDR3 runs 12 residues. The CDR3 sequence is CSARDSNQPQHF. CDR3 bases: TGCAGTGCTAGAGATAGCAATCAGCCCCAGCATTTT.

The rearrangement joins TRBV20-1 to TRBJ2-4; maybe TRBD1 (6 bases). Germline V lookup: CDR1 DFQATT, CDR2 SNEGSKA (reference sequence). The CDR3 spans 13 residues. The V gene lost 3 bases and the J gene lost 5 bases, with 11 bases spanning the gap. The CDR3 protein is CSARVRTENIQYF. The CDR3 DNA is TGCAGTGCTAGGGTCCGGACAGAAAACATTCAGTACTTC.

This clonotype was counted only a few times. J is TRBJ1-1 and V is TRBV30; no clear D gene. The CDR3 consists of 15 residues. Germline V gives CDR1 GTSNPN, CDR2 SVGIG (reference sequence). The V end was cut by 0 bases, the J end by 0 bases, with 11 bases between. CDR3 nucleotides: TGTGCCTGGAGTGTGGCAGAGGCCTTGAACACTGAAGCTTTCTTT. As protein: CAWSVAEALNTEAFF.

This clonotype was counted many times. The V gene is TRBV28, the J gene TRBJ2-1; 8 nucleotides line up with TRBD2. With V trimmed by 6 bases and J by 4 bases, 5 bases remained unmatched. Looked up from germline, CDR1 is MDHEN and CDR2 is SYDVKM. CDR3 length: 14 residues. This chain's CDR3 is CASREREKYNEQFF. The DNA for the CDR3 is TGTGCCAGCAGGGAGCGGGAGAAGTACAATGAGCAGTTCTTC.

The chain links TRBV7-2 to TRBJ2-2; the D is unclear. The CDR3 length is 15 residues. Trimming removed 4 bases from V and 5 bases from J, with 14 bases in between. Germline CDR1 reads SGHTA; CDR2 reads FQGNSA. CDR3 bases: TGTGCCAGCAGCTCGTCGGGCGGTGAGACCGGGGAGCTGTTTTTT. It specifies CASSSSGGETGELFF. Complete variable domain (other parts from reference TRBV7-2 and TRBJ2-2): GAGVSQSPSNKVTEKGKDVELRCDPISGHTALYWYRQSLGQGLEFLIYFQGNSAPDKSGLPSDRFSAERTGGSVSTLTIQRTQQEDSAVYLCASSSSGGETGELFFGEGSRLTVL.

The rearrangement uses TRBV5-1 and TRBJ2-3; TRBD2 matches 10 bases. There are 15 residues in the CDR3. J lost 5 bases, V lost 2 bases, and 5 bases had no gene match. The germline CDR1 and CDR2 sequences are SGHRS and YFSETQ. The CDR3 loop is CASSFASGSLDTQYF. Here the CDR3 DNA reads TGCGCCAGCAGCTTCGCTAGCGGGAGTTTAGATACGCAGTATTTT. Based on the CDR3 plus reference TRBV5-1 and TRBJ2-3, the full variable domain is KAGVTQTPRYLIKTRGQQVTLSCSPISGHRSVSWYQQTPGQGLQFLFEYFSETQRNKGNFPGRFSGRQFSNSRSEMNVSTLELGDSALYLCASSFASGSLDTQYFGPGTRLTVL.

The CDR3 DNA follows: TGTGCCAGCAGTTTAATGGGGGCGTACGAGCAGTACTTC. Translation: CASSLMGAYEQYF. This rearrangement joins TRBV27 to TRBJ2-7; possible D gene TRBD1, 6 bases. The V end lost 2 bases, the J end lost 4 bases, and 9 bases lay between the germline ends. The CDR3 contains 13 residues. CDR1 MNHEY and CDR2 SMNVEV come from the germline V gene (reference sequence).

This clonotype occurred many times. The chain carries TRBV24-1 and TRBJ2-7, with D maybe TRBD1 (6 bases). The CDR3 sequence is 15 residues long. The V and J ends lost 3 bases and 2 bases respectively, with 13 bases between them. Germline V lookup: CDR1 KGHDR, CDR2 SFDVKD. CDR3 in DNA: TGTGCCACCAGTGATCCTTCGGGACACACCTACGAGCAGTACTTC. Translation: CATSDPSGHTYEQYF.

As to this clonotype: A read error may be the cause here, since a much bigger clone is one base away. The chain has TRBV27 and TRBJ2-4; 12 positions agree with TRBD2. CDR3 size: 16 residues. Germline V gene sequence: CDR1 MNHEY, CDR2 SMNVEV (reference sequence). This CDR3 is CASSSGLAGTKNVQYF. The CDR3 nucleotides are TGTGCCAGCAGTTCCGGACTAGCGGGGACCAAAAACGTTCAGTACTTC.

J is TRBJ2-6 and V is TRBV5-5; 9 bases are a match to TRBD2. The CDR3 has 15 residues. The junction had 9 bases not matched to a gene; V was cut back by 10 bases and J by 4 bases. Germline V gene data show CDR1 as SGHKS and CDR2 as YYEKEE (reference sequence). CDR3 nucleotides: TGTGCCTCGACTAGCGGATTTTCCGGGGCCAACGTCCTGACTTTC. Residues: CASTSGFSGANVLTF.

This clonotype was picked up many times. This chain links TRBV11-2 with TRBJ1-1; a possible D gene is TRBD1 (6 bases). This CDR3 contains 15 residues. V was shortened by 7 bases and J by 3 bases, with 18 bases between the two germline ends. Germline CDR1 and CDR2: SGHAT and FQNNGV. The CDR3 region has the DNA TGTGCCAGCACCCAAGGGGGGATCTCGGACACTGAAGCTTTCTTT. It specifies CASTQGGISDTEAFF.

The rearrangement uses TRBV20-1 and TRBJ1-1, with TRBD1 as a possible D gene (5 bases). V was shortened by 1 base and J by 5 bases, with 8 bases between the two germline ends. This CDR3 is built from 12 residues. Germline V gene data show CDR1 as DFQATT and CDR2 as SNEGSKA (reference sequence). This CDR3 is CSARARDTEAFF. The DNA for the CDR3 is TGCAGTGCTAGAGCCAGGGATACTGAAGCTTTCTTT.

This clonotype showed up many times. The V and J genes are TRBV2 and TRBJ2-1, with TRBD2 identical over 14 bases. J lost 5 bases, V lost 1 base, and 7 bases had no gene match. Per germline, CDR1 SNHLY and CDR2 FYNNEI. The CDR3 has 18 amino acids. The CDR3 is CASSEVVGLAGGNNEQFF. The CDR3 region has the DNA TGTGCCAGCAGTGAAGTTGTAGGACTAGCGGGAGGCAACAATGAGCAGTTCTTC.